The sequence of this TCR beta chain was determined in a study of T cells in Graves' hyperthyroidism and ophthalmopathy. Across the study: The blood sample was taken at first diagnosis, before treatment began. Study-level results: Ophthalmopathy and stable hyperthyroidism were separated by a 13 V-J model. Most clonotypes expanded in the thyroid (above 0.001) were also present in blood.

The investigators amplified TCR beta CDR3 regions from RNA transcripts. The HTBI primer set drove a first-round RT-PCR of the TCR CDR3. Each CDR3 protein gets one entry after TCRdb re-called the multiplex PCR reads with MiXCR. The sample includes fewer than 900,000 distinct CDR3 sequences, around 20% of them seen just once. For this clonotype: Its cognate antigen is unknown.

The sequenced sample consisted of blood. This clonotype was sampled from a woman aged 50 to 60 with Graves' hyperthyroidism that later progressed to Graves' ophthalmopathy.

CDR3 loop: CASSLVAIPGQGYQETQYF. DNA of the CDR3: TGTGCCAGCAGCTTGGTGGCAATCCCGGGACAGGGCTACCAAGAGACCCAGTACTTC. V usage is TRBV5-5 and J usage is TRBJ2-5; TRBD1 agrees at 9 bases. Trimming cost V 0 bases and J 0 bases; bases outside gene matches: 12. Germline V gene sequence: CDR1 SGHKS, CDR2 YYEKEE (reference sequence). The CDR3 is 19 amino acids.